This TCR beta chain was recovered during a study of blood T cells in healthy people across ages. For the second PCR, which ran for about 7 to 11 cycles, a sample-barcoded 5' primer and a J-beta primer mix were used. TCRdb reprocessed the 5' RACE reads via MiXCR and lists one record per CDR3 protein. The table lists over a million distinct CDR3 sequences, approximately 60% of them singletons, with about 6.3% in the top ten. Trimming removed 5 bases from V and 8 bases from J; junction bases left unmatched: 19. The CDR3 is made up of 19 amino acids. The germline V gene has CDR1 SEHNR and CDR2 FQNEAQ (reference sequence).

The TCR comes from a man younger than 30 in good health. This rearrangement joins TRBV7-9 to TRBJ2-1; TRBD2 agrees at 12 bases. Material for sequencing was blood. CDR3 sequence reads: CASSLTGTSGYLIRDEQFF. CDR3 nucleotides: TGTGCCAGCAGCCTCACCGGGACTAGCGGGTATCTCATCAGGGATGAGCAGTTCTTC.